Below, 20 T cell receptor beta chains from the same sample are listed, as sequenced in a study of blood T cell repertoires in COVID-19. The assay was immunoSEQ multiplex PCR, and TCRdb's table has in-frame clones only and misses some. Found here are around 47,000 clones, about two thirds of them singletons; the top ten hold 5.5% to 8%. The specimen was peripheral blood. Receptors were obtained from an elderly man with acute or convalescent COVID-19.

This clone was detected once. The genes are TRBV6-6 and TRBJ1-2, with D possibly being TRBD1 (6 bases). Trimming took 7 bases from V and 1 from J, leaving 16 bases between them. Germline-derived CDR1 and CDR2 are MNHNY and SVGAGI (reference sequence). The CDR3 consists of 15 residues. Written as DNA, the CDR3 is TGTGCCAGCACTCTAGGACAGATGTATAACTATGGCTACACCTTC. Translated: CASTLGQMYNYGYTF.

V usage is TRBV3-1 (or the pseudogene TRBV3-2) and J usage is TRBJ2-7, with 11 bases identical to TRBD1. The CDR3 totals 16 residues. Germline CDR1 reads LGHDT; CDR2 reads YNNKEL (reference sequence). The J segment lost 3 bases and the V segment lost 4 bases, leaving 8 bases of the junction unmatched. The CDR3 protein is CASSPLGGTGGYEQYF. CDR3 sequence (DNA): TGTGCCAGCAGCCCCCTGGGAGGGACAGGGGGCTACGAGCAGTACTTC.

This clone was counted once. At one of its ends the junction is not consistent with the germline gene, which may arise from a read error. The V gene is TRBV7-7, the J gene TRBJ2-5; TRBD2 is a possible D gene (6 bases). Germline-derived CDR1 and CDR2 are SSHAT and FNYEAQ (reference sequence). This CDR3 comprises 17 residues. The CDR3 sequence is CASSPDTGGALQETQYF. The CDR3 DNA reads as TGTGCTAGCAGCCCGGACACGGGCGGGGCACTCCAAGAGACCCAGTACTTC.

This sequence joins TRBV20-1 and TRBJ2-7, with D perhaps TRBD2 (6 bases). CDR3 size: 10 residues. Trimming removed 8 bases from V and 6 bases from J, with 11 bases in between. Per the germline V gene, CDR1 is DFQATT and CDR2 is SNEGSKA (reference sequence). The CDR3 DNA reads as TGCAGTCCTCGGGGGACCGAGCAGTACTTC. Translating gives CSPRGTEQYF.

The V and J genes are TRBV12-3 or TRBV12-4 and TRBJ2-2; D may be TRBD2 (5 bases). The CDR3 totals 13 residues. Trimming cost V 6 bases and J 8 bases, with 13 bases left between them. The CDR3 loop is CASRLIATGELFF. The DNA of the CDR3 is TGTGCCAGCAGACTGATAGCGACTGGGGAGCTGTTTTTT.

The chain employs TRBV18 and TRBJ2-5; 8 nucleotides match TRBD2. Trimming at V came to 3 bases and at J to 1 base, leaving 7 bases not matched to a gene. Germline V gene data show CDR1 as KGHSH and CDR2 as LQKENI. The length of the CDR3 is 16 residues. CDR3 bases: TGTGCCAGCTCACCCGGGGTAGCGGGACTCCAAGAGACCCAGTACTTC. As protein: CASSPGVAGLQETQYF.

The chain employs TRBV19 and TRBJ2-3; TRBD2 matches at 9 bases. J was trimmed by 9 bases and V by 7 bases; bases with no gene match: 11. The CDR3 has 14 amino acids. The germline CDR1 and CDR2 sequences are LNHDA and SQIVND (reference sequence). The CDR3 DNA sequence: TGTGCCAGTATTCCGGGAAAGGCGGGGGGGACGCAGTATTTT. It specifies CASIPGKAGGTQYF.

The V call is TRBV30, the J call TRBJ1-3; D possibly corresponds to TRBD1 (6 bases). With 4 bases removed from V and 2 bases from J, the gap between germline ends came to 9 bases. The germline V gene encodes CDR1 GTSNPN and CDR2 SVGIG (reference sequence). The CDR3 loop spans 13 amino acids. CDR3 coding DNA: TGTGCCTGGACCCCAGGGGCTGGAAACACCATATATTTT. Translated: CAWTPGAGNTIYF.

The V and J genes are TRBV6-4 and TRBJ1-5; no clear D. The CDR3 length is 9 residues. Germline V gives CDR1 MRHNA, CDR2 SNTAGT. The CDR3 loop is CAAYQPQHF. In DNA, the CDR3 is TGTGCAGCTTATCAGCCCCAGCATTTT.

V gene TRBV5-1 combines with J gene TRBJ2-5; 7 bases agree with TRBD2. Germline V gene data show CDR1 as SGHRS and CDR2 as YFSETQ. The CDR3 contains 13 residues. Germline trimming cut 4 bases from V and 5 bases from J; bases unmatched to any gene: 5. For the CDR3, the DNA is TGCGCCAGCAGCCTGGGGGGGGAGGAGACCCAGTACTTC. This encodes CASSLGGEETQYF. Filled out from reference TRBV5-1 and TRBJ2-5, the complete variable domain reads KAGVTQTPRYLIKTRGQQVTLSCSPISGHRSVSWYQQTPGQGLQFLFEYFSETQRNKGNFPGRFSGRQFSNSRSEMNVSTLELGDSALYLCASSLGGEETQYFGPGTRLLVL.

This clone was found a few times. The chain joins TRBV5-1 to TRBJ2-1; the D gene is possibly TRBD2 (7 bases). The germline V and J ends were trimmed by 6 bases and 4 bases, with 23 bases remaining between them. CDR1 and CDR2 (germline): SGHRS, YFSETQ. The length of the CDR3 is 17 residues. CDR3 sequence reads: CASTLTFGGQAYNEQFF. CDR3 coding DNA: TGCGCCAGCACCCTCACCTTCGGGGGGCAGGCTTACAATGAGCAGTTCTTC. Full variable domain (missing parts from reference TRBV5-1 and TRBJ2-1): KAGVTQTPRYLIKTRGQQVTLSCSPISGHRSVSWYQQTPGQGLQFLFEYFSETQRNKGNFPGRFSGRQFSNSRSEMNVSTLELGDSALYLCASTLTFGGQAYNEQFFGPGTRLTVL.

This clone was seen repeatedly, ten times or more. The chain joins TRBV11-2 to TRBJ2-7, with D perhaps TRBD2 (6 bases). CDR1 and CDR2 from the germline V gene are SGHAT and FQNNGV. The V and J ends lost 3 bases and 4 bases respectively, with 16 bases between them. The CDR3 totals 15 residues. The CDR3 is CASSFPTSGVYEQYF. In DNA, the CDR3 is TGTGCCAGCAGCTTCCCGACTAGTGGCGTATACGAGCAGTACTTC.

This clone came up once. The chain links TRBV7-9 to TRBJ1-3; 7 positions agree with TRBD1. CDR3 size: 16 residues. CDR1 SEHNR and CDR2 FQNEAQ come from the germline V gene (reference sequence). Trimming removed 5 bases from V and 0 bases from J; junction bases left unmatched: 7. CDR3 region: CASSRTGSSSGNTIYF. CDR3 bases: TGTGCCAGCAGCCGGACAGGATCAAGCTCTGGAAACACCATATATTTT.

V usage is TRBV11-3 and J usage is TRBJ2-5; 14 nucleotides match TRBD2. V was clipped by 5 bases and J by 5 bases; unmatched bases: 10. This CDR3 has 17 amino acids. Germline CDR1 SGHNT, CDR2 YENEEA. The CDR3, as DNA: TGTGCCAGCAGCCCTGGGACTAGCGGGGGCGCGGGGGAGACCCAGTACTTC. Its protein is CASSPGTSGGAGETQYF.

CDR3 DNA sequence: TGTGCCAGCAGCTGGGGACCCGGGACAAACTACGAGCAGTACTTC. This gives the protein CASSWGPGTNYEQYF. The chain is built from TRBV5-5 and TRBJ2-7; tentative D call: TRBD1 (6 bases). Germline assignment: CDR1 SGHKS and CDR2 YYEKEE (reference sequence). V was clipped by 3 bases and J by 3 bases, with 16 bases between them. CDR3 length equals 15 residues.

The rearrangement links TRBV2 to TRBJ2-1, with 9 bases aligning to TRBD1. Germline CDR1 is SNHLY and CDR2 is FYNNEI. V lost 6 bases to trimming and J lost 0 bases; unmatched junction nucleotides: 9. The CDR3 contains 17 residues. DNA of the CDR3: TGTGCCAGCAGACGGGACAGGGAAATTGTCTCCTACAATGAGCAGTTCTTC. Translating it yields CASRRDREIVSYNEQFF.

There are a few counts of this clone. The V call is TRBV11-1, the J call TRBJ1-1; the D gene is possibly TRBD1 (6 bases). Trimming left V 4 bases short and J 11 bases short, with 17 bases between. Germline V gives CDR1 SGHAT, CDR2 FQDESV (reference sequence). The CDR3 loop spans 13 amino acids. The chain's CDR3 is CASSSSRGDRAFF. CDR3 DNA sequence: TGTGCCAGCAGCTCCTCCAGGGGAGATCGGGCTTTCTTT. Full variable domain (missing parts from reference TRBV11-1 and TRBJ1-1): EAEVAQSPRYKITEKSQAVAFWCDPISGHATLYWYRQILGQGPELLVQFQDESVVDDSQLPKDRFSAERLKGVDSTLKIQPAELGDSAMYLCASSSSRGDRAFFGQGTRLTVV.

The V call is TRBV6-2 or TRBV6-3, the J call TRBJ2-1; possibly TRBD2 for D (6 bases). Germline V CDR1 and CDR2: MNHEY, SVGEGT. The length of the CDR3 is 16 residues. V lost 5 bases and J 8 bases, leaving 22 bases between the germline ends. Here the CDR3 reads CASSRLLRRARYEQFF. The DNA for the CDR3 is TGTGCCAGCAGTCGGCTCCTCCGGAGGGCCCGGTATGAGCAGTTCTTC.

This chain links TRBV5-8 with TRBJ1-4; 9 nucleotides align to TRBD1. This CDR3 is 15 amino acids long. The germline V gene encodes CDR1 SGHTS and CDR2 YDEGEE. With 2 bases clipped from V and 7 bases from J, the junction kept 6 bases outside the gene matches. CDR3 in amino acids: CASSLGDRVLEKLFF. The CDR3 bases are TGTGCCAGCAGCTTAGGGGACAGGGTCCTTGAAAAACTGTTTTTT.

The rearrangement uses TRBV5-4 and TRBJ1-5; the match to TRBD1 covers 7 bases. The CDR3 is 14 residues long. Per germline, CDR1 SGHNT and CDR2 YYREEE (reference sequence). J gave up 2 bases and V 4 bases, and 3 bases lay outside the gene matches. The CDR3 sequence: CASSVGTGNQPQHF. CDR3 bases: TGTGCCAGCAGCGTCGGGACAGGCAATCAGCCCCAGCATTTT.